This T cell receptor beta chain is from a study of T cell responses to AZD1222 COVID-19 vaccine. Study observations and caveats: Scientists sampled the repertoires only once the peak T cell response had passed. The study identified only five or six AZD1222 recipients as seropositive at baseline. Regions 160-218 and 743-854 dominated among vaccine-associated CD4 TCRs spanning spike.

V lost 5 bases to trimming and J lost 6 bases, with 14 bases between them. Germline V gene lookup returns CDR1 SGHTA and CDR2 FQGTGA. The CDR3 sequence is 14 residues long. Clones were read by immunoSEQ multiplex PCR, and TCRdb kept only the in-frame ones, dropping some. Among 85,000 or so clones listed, around nine tenths were seen once. As for this clone: Its antigen is still unknown.

This TCR derives from an adult who received the AZD1222 COVID-19 vaccine. The specimen comprised peripheral blood, sampled 28 days after the second AZD1222 dose. The V and J genes are TRBV7-3 and TRBJ2-1; weak D call: TRBD1 (5 bases). The CDR3 is CASSPPGSVNEQFF. The CDR3 DNA reads TGTGCCAGCAGCCCACCAGGGTCAGTCAATGAGCAGTTCTTC.